The T cell receptor (beta chain) described here comes from a study of T cells in tumors after PD-1 blockade. Findings and caveats of the study: Peripheral recruitment is suggested, as some novel exhausted tumor clones were in pre-treatment blood.

This clone was picked up a small number of times. As yet, its antigen is unknown. Data came from immunoSEQ multiplex PCR; TCRdb stores just in-frame clones and leaves some out. The table shows 45,000 to 60,000 clones, with 65% to 85% occurring only once. With 1 base removed from V and 6 bases from J, the gap between germline ends came to 14 bases. Germline values: CDR1 LNHNV, CDR2 YYDKDF (reference sequence). The CDR3 covers 15 residues. The clonotype comes from a human donor with basal cell carcinoma. The sample in question was PBMCs, obtained before anti-PD-1 treatment. The gene calls are TRBV15 and TRBJ2-3; D is undetermined. CDR3 bases: TGTGCCACCAGCAGAGGAAAAAACGGAAGGGATACGCAGTATTTT. The encoded protein is CATSRGKNGRDTQYF. The whole variable domain, filled in from reference TRBV15 and TRBJ2-3, reads DAMVIQNPRYQVTQFGKPVTLSCSQTLNHNVMYWYQQKSSQAPKLLFHYYDKDFNNEADTPDNFQSRRPNTSFCFLDIRSPGLGDTAMYLCATSRGKNGRDTQYFGPGTRLTVL.